The rows below give T cell receptor beta chains drawn from one sample of a study of CXCR3-negative and CXCR3-positive naive CD8 T cells. Using the 5' RACE reads, TCRdb records one entry per CDR3 protein without DNA. The listing contains some 50,000 distinct CDR3 sequences. Sequenced material: naive CXCR3- CD8+ T cells from blood. These receptor sequences come from a human donor in good health. Some clones in this sample may be carry-over from other donors' samples. The CDR3 runs from the conserved cysteine through the conserved F or W. Some rows have no size entry. The others give once, few or many, or a class for an expanded clone.

j_call clone_size v_call cdr3_aa
TRBJ2-5 NA TRBV6-6 CASSYGWEEAQETQYF
TRBJ2-1 NA TRBV14 CASSQVYDRENEQFF
TRBJ2-6 NA TRBV5-1 CASSLAGLAGVSGANVLTF
TRBJ1-1 NA TRBV6-5 CASSSRQGDTEAFF
TRBJ2-2 NA TRBV3-1 CASSQETGYTGELFF
TRBJ1-2 NA TRBV5-1 CASSTTVGYGYTF
TRBJ2-5 NA TRBV6-2/TRBV6-3 CASSFIDLETQYF
TRBJ1-1 NA TRBV7-9 CASSRTGKPEAFF
TRBJ1-6 NA TRBV20-1 CSANDRENSPLHF
TRBJ1-2 NA TRBV5-1 CASSLVEGEGYTF
TRBJ2-3 NA TRBV14 CASSQDQLLRDTQYF
TRBJ2-7 NA TRBV27 CASSLGSNYEQYF
TRBJ2-5 medium-sized TRBV2 CASLDRVEETQYF
TRBJ2-7 NA TRBV28 CASRSIRQGGGDEQYF
TRBJ2-2 NA TRBV6-2/TRBV6-3 CASRPPPGEGGELFF
TRBJ2-3 NA TRBV4-1 CASSGELGNFGEWQYF
TRBJ2-5 NA TRBV3-1 CASSQEVASQETQYF
TRBJ1-1 NA TRBV4-1 CASNSPSLSTENTEAFF
TRBJ1-1 NA TRBV27 CTSSLEDTHYMNTEAFF
TRBJ2-7 NA TRBV6-5 CASSFGQGTLYEQYF
TRBJ2-4 NA TRBV7-6 CASSSRVAGVSKNIQYF
TRBJ2-1 medium-sized TRBV29-1 CSAVRTSGGSSYNEQFF
TRBJ2-1 NA TRBV11-2 CASNTGLAEYNEQFF
TRBJ1-4 NA TRBV12-3/TRBV12-4 CASSLSRGNEKLFF
TRBJ1-4 NA TRBV7-6 CASSLQDSGLATNEKLFF
TRBJ2-1 NA TRBV5-1 CASRLGGVEQFF
TRBJ2-3 NA TRBV28 CASSRYQSTDTQYF
TRBJ2-1 NA TRBV7-2 CASSLGSGGNNEQFF
TRBJ2-1 NA TRBV10-3 CAIRASGSSYNEQFF
TRBJ2-7 NA TRBV20-1 CSARVGEGTYEQYF
TRBJ1-1 NA TRBV28 CASSSPGQGTEAFF
TRBJ2-1 NA TRBV27 CASRTTVYNEQFF